The rows below give T cell receptor beta chains drawn from one sample of a study of cytomegalovirus exposure and HLA in healthy donors. Profiling relied on immunoSEQ multiplex PCR, and the TCRdb table lists in-frame clones only, not all of them. The table records about 170,000 clones, more than 65% of them present only once. Sequenced material: PBMCs. Receptors were obtained from a male donor in good health and CMV-seronegative. Each CDR3 is given with its conserved first and last residue. Fields, in order: J gene, CDR3 length, D gene, clone size, V gene, CDR3 DNA, CDR3 protein. D genes are given only for firm matches. Not every row has a clone size; where given, it reads once, few, many or a size class.

>TRBJ1-3|14|NA|NA|TRBV5-1
TGCGCCAGCAGCCCCACAAGTTCTGGAAACACCATATATTTT
CASSPTSSGNTIYF
>TRBJ2-3|12|NA|NA|TRBV4-2
TGTGCCAGCAGCCAAGTCTCCGATACGCAGTATTTT
CASSQVSDTQYF
>TRBJ2-5|12|NA|NA|TRBV11-2
TGTGCCAGCGGACGGGATAAAGAGACCCAGTACTTC
CASGRDKETQYF
>TRBJ2-1|16|TRBD2|NA|TRBV5-4
TGTGCCAGCAGCCCAACCGGGACTAGGTCCTACAATGAGCAGTTCTTC
CASSPTGTRSYNEQFF
>TRBJ2-7|16|NA|NA|TRBV25-1
TGTGCCAGCAGTGAATCCGGATTCAGGAACGCCTACGAGCAGTACTTC
CASSESGFRNAYEQYF
>TRBJ2-2|15|NA|NA|TRBV30
TGTGCCTGGAGTTTTACGAGGTCGTTAACCGGGGAGCTGTTTTTT
CAWSFTRSLTGELFF
>TRBJ2-7|14|TRBD2|NA|TRBV19
TGTGCCAGTAGTATATCTAGCGGGATATACGAGCAGTACTTC
CASSISSGIYEQYF
>TRBJ1-5|13|TRBD1|NA|TRBV6-6
TGTGCCAGCAGCGAACAGGGGAATCAGCCCCAGCATTTT
CASSEQGNQPQHF
>TRBJ2-4|15|NA|NA|TRBV14
TGTGCCAGCAGCCAGGGCGCTGTCACCAAAAACATTCAGTACTTC
CASSQGAVTKNIQYF
>TRBJ1-1|13|NA|NA|TRBV9
TGTGCCAGCAGCCCTGAGGGTAACACTGAAGCTTTCTTT
CASSPEGNTEAFF
>TRBJ2-3|15|NA|NA|TRBV30
TGTGCCTGGATGGGGGGTCAGGGTTTCGCAGATACGCAGTATTTT
CAWMGGQGFADTQYF
>TRBJ1-2|11|NA|NA|TRBV4-3
TGCGCCATCGGGAGCGGGGATGGCTACACCTTC
CAIGSGDGYTF
>TRBJ2-7|13|NA|once|TRBV7-9
TGTTCCAGCAGTTACGGAGCTTCCTACGAGCAGTACTTC
CSSSYGASYEQYF
>TRBJ2-3|17|NA|NA|TRBV27
TGTGCCAGCAGTTACTTTCGCCCAGGGGTGGGCACAGATACGCAGTATTTT
CASSYFRPGVGTDTQYF
>TRBJ1-1|13|NA|NA|TRBV25-1
TGTGCCAGCAGCCAAACCGGGGGGGCTGAAGCTTTCTTT
CASSQTGGAEAFF
>TRBJ2-2|14|NA|NA|TRBV28
TGTGCCAGCAGTTTACCACAAGTGACCGGGGAGCTGTTTTTT
CASSLPQVTGELFF
>TRBJ2-3|16|TRBD2|NA|TRBV6-4
TGTGCCAGCGGCGATGGGACTAGCGGGGGGTCAGATACGCAGTATTTT
CASGDGTSGGSDTQYF
>TRBJ2-5|13|TRBD2|NA|TRBV13
TGTGCCAGCAGCTGGGGAGGGCAAGAGACCCAGTACTTC
CASSWGGQETQYF
>TRBJ2-7|14|NA|NA|TRBV28
TGTGCCAGCAGTTTAAGGGGTGTGCCCTACGAGCAGTACTTC
CASSLRGVPYEQYF
>TRBJ2-2|15|TRBD2|NA|TRBV9
TGTGCCAGCAGCATGAGCGGGAGCAGGACCGGGGAGCTGTTTTTT
CASSMSGSRTGELFF
>TRBJ2-7|13|NA|NA|TRBV19
TGTGCCAGTAGTGGAGGGTGGTCCTACGAGCAGTACTTC
CASSGGWSYEQYF
>TRBJ2-1|15|TRBD1|NA|TRBV9
TGTGCCAGCAGCGTGGGACAGGGGATTCACAATGAGCAGTTCTTC
CASSVGQGIHNEQFF
>TRBJ2-7|14|TRBD1|NA|TRBV13
TGTGCCAGCAGCACTCGACAGGGAACCTACGAGCAGTACTTC
CASSTRQGTYEQYF
>TRBJ2-3|14|NA|NA|TRBV10-1
TGCGCCAGCAGTGAATCCGGGGGCACAGATACGCAGTATTTT
CASSESGGTDTQYF
>TRBJ2-5|14|TRBD1|NA|TRBV9
TGTGCCAGCAGCGAGGGGACAGGGCTAGAGACCCAGTACTTC
CASSEGTGLETQYF
>TRBJ2-7|14|TRBD1|NA|TRBV6-5
TGTGCCAGCAGTCTTAACAGGGGGACCTACGAGCAGTACTTC
CASSLNRGTYEQYF
>TRBJ2-1|16|TRBD2|once|TRBV5-4
TGTGCCAGCAGCTTGGTGCAGGGACTAGGGTACAATGAGCAGTTCTTC
CASSLVQGLGYNEQFF
>TRBJ1-5|14|TRBD1|few|TRBV6-5
TGTGCCAGCAGCCGGACAGGGGACGTACGGCCCCAGCATTTT
CASSRTGDVRPQHF